The sequence of this T cell receptor beta chain was determined in a study of cytomegalovirus exposure and HLA in healthy donors. The V gene's germline CDR1 is LNHDA and CDR2 SQIVND (reference sequence). V gave up 8 bases and J gave up 3 bases; unmatched junction bases: 3. The CDR3 consists of 14 residues. It was with 60 Vbeta and 13 Jbeta primers that the PCR ran. The data were produced by immunoSEQ multiplex PCR, yet TCRdb's version contains in-frame clones alone and is incomplete. The sample lists about 180,000 clones, more than 75% occurring once. This clone was detected a few times. The receptor was isolated from a woman in her thirties in good health and CMV-seropositive. The chain combines TRBV19 with TRBJ1-3; 11 nucleotides align to TRBD1. The sample consisted of PBMCs. CDR3 sequence reads: CASEDRGHGNTIYF. The CDR3 nucleotides are TGTGCCAGTGAGGACAGGGGGCATGGAAACACCATATATTTT. The full variable domain, its missing parts supplied by reference TRBV19 and TRBJ1-3, is DGGITQSPKYLFRKEGQNVTLSCEQNLNHDAMYWYRQDPGQGLRLIYYSQIVNDFQKGDIAEGYSVSREKKESFPLTVTSAQKNPTAFYLCASEDRGHGNTIYFGEGSWLTVV.